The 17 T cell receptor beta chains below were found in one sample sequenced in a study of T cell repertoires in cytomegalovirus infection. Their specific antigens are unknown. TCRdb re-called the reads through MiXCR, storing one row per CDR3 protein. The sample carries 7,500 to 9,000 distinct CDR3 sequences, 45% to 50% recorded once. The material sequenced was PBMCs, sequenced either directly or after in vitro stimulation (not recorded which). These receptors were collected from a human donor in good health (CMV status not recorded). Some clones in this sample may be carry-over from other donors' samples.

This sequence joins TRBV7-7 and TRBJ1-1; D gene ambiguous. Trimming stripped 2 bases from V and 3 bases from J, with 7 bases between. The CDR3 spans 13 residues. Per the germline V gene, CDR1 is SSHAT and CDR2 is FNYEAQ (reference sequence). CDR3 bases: TGTGCCAGCAGCTTAAGGCGACACACTGAAGCTTTCTTT. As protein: CASSLRRHTEAFF.

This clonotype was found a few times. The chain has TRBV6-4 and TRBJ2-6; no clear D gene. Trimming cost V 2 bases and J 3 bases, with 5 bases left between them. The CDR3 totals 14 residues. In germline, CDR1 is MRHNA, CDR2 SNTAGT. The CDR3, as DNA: TGTGCCAGCAGTGACAGTTTTGGGGCCAACGTCCTGACTTTC. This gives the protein CASSDSFGANVLTF.

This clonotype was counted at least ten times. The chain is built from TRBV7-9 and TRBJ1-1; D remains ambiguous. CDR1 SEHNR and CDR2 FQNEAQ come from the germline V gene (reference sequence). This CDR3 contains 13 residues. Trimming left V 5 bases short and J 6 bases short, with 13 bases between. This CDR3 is CASSQTWEPEAFF. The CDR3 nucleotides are TGTGCCAGCAGCCAGACCTGGGAACCTGAAGCTTTCTTT.

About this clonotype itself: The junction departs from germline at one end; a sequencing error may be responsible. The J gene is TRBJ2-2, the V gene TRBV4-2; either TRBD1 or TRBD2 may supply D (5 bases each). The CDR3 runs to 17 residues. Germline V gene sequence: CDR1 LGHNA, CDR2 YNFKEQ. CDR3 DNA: TGTGCCAGAAGCCAAGATTGGGCTGGGGGGAACACCGGGGAGCTGTTTTTT. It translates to CARSQDWAGGNTGELFF.

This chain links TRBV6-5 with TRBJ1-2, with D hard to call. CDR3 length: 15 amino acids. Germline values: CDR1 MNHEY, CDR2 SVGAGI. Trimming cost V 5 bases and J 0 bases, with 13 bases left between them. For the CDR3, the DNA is TGTGCCAGCAGTACCACAGCCGACTCTAACTATGGCTACACCTTC. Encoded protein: CASSTTADSNYGYTF.

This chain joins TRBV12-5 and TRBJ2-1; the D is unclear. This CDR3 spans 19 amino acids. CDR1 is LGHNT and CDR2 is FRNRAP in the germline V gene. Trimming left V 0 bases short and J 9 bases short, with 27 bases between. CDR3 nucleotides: TGTGCTAGTGGTTTGGTATCGGTAAGAGGTGCCGTCCCCTACCCTGAGCAGTTCTTC. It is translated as CASGLVSVRGAVPYPEQFF.

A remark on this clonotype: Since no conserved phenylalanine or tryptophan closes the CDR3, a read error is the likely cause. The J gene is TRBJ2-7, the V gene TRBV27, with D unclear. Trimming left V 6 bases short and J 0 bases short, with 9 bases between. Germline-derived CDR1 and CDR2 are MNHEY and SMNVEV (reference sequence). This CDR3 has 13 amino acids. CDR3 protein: CASSAGPSYEQYL. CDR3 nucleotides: TGTGCCAGCAGCGCCGGACCCTCCTACGAGCAGTACTTA.

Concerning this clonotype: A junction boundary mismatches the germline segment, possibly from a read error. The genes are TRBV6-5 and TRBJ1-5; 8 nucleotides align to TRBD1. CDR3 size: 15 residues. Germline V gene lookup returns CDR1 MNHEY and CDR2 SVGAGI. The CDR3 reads CYTVFRQGTNHPQHF. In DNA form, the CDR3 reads TGTTACACAGTCTTCCGACAGGGGACCAATCATCCCCAGCATTTT.

The CDR3 DNA sequence: TGTGCCTGGAGCCTCAGGGTTTCCAAACAGTGCACTGAAGCTTTCTTT. Translation: CAWSLRVSKQCTEAFF. The J gene is TRBJ1-1, the V gene TRBV12-3 or TRBV12-4; tentatively, D is TRBD1 (5 bases). This CDR3 is 16 amino acids long. V was pared by 11 bases and J by 4 bases, with 26 bases between.

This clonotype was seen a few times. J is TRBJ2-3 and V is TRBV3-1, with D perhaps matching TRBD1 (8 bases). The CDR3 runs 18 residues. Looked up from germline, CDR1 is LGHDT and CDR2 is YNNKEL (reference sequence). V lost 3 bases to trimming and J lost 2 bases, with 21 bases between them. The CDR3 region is CASSQDLQGGMNTDTQYF. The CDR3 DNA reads TGTGCCAGCAGCCAGGACCTACAGGGGGGGATGAACACAGATACGCAGTATTTT.

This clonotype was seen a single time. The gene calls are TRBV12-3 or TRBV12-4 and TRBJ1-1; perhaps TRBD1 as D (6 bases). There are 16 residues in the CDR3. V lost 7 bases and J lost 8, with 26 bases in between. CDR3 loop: CASIRSVSKQGTEAFF. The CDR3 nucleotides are TGTGCCAGCATCCGCAGTGTTTCCAAACAGGGCACGGAAGCTTTCTTT.

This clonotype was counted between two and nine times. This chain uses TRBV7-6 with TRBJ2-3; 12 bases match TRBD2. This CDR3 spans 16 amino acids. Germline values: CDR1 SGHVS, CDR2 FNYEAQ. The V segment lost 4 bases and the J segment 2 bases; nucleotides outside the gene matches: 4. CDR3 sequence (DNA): TGTGCCAGCAGCTCGCTAGCGGGGGGGCTCACAGATACGCAGTATTTT. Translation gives CASSSLAGGLTDTQYF.

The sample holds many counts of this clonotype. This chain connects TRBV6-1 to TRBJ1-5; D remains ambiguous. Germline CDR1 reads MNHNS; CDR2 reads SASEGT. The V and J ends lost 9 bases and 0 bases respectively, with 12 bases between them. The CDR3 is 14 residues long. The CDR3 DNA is TGTGCCAGTAACGGACGGATTAGCAATCAGCCCCAGCATTTT. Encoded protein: CASNGRISNQPQHF.

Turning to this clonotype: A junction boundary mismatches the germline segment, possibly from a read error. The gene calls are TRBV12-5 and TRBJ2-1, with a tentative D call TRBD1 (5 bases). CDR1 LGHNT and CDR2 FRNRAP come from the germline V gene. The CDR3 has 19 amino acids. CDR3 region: CASGLVSVIGALPYNEQFF. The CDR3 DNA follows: TGTGCGAGTGGTTTGGTATCGGTCATAGGGGCCCTCCCCTACAATGAGCAGTTCTTC.

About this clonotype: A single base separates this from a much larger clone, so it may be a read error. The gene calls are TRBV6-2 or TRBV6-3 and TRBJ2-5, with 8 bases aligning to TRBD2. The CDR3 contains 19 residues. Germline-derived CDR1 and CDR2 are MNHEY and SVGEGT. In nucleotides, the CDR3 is TGTGCCATCAGTTACCCCTTGGTGGCGGGGGGATCGTACCAAGAGACCCAGTACTTC. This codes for CAISYPLVAGGSYQETQYF.

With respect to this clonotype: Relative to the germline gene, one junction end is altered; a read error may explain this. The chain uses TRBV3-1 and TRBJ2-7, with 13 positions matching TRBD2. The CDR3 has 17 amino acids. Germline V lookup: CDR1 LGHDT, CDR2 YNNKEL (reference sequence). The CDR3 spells CASSLGLAGATAYEQSF. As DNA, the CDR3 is TGTGCCAGCAGCCTCGGACTAGCGGGAGCCACCGCCTACGAGCAGTCCTTC.

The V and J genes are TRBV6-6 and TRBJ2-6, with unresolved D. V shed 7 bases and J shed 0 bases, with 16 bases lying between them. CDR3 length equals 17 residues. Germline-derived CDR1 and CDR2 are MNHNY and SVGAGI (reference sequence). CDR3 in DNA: TGTGCCAGCACCATTACGGCCGACCTCTCTGGGGCCAACGTCCTGACTTTC. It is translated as CASTITADLSGANVLTF.